The rows below give T cell receptor beta chains drawn from one sample of a study of shared clonotypes between healthy human individuals. Data came from immunoSEQ multiplex PCR; TCRdb stores just in-frame clones and leaves some out. Of over a million clones in the sample, roughly 95% were seen once. Material for sequencing was naive CD4+ T cells sorted from blood. Every receptor here comes from a man aged 25 to 40 in good health. Both conserved end residues are part of each CDR3. The D gene is left open where the match is weak.

D	V	J	CDR3
NA	TRBV25-1	TRBJ2-5	CASSDFWGPGETQYF
NA	TRBV28	TRBJ1-2	CASSRGGPGNGYTF
NA	TRBV4-1	TRBJ2-3	CASSQDKGSDTQYF
TRBD1	TRBV5-1	TRBJ1-1	CASSLTGGETEAFF
NA	TRBV2	TRBJ2-5	CASTSSETQYF
TRBD2	TRBV2	TRBJ2-5	CASSYSPKGWGGETQYF
TRBD1	TRBV2	TRBJ1-2	CASSDTDRVAGYTF
TRBD2	TRBV4-3	TRBJ2-1	CASSQDGGAGSSYNEQFF
NA	TRBV5-6	TRBJ1-4	CASTRGSTNEKLFF
NA	TRBV5-1	TRBJ2-1	CASSLAQGVGNEQFF
NA	TRBV11-2	TRBJ2-7	CASSLDYPEQYF
NA	TRBV5-1	TRBJ1-1	CASSLPGWGGDTEAFF
TRBD2	TRBV5-1	TRBJ2-5	CASSWGLAEETQYF